The 17 T cell receptor beta chains in this list originate from one sample, sequenced in a study of T-cell memory formation after mild COVID-19. Using its own MiXCR run on the 5' RACE reads, TCRdb lists one record per CDR3 protein. The data contain 580,000 or so distinct CDR3 sequences, around 16% of them seen just once; the ten biggest clones take up around 7.8%. The sample taken for sequencing was PBMCs or a T cell subset sorted from them (not recorded which). Receptors were obtained from an adult woman who had mild COVID-19 (a few samples of this study predate the infection). Cell type and time point are not known.

This clonotype has only a few counts. The V gene is TRBV6-5, the J gene TRBJ2-7; a weak D match, TRBD2 (6 bases). The germline CDR1 and CDR2 sequences are MNHEY and SVGAGI. V lost 5 bases and J lost 2, with 13 bases in between. This CDR3 is built from 14 residues. The CDR3: CASSPRAGPYEQYF. DNA for the CDR3: TGTGCCAGCAGTCCCCGAGCGGGTCCCTACGAGCAGTACTTC.

This clonotype was seen a handful of times. CDR3: CSVEVRYNEQFF. CDR3 bases: TGCAGCGTTGAGGTCCGCTACAATGAGCAGTTCTTC. V is TRBV29-1 and J is TRBJ2-1; D is uncertain. CDR1 and CDR2 (germline): SQVTM, ANQGSEA. V dropped 3 bases and J dropped 3 bases, with 6 bases sitting between them. The CDR3 has 12 amino acids.

The rearrangement links TRBV6-5 to TRBJ2-7, with 8 bases lining up with TRBD2. The CDR3 runs to 15 residues. The germline CDR1 and CDR2 sequences are MNHEY and SVGAGI. The V and J ends lost 4 bases and 2 bases, in that order; junction bases with no gene match: 7. The CDR3 here is CASSSPGRGAYEQYF. CDR3 in DNA: TGTGCCAGCAGTTCTCCAGGGCGGGGGGCCTACGAGCAGTACTTC.

The CDR3: CASSLGDIAGGPGDTQYF. For the CDR3, the DNA is TGCGCCAGCAGCTTGGGCGATATAGCGGGGGGGCCCGGAGATACGCAGTATTTT. The chain carries TRBV5-1 and TRBJ2-3, with 11 bases matching TRBD2. Germline assignment: CDR1 SGHRS and CDR2 YFSETQ. The CDR3 extends over 18 amino acids. The V gene end was trimmed by 0 bases and the J gene end by 5 bases; junction bases not matched to a gene: 11.

The chain combines TRBV18 with TRBJ2-6; TRBD1 aligns across 8 bases. After removal of 3 bases from V and 2 bases from J, the junction contained 15 bases not matched to a gene. From germline, CDR1 is KGHSH and CDR2 LQKENI. The CDR3 extends over 20 amino acids. This CDR3 is CASSPYPGGRGLTGANVLTF. The CDR3, as DNA: TGTGCCAGCTCACCGTATCCTGGCGGCAGGGGGCTGACTGGGGCCAACGTCCTGACTTTC.

The chain recombines TRBV12-3 or TRBV12-4 with TRBJ2-7, with D possibly matching TRBD1 (6 bases). Trimming took 3 bases from V and 2 from J, leaving 14 bases between them. This CDR3 contains 15 residues. CDR3 in DNA: TGTGCCAGCAGTTTTGGACAGATATCAACCTACGAGCAGTACTTC. Residues: CASSFGQISTYEQYF.

The gene calls are TRBV29-1 and TRBJ2-7; 7 bases agree with TRBD1. Germline CDR1 reads SQVTM; CDR2 reads ANQGSEA. This CDR3 has 15 amino acids. V shed 6 bases and J 5 bases; nucleotides not matched to a gene: 16. CDR3 nucleotides: TGCAGCGTCCTCTGGGGGACAGTGAAGAAAAACGAGCAGTACTTC. It translates to CSVLWGTVKKNEQYF.

The rearrangement uses TRBV27 and TRBJ1-2, with unresolved D. CDR1 and CDR2 (germline): MNHEY, SMNVEV (reference sequence). Trimming removed 6 bases at V and 4 bases at J, with 18 bases between. This CDR3 contains 15 residues. CDR3 nucleotides: TGTGCCAGCAGCTCTGAGGGTATTCAAGGCTATGGCTACACCTTC. Translation: CASSSEGIQGYGYTF.

This clonotype turned up a few times. This chain joins TRBV12-3 or TRBV12-4 and TRBJ2-2, with 7 bases fitting TRBD1. This CDR3 spans 16 amino acids. V trimming: 7 bases; J trimming: 3 bases; junction bases outside the gene matches: 11. The CDR3 DNA sequence: TGTGCCAGCACCCCCTTTAGAGGGGGCGACACCGGGGAGCTGTTTTTT. Its protein is CASTPFRGGDTGELFF.

Written as DNA, the CDR3 is TGTGCCAGCAGTTTGATGACCGCGGATGAAAAACTGTTTTTT. This encodes CASSLMTADEKLFF. The genes are TRBV12-3 or TRBV12-4 and TRBJ1-4; unclear D gene. V lost 3 bases, J lost 6 bases, and 11 bases lay in between. CDR3 size: 14 residues.

V gene TRBV24-1 combines with J gene TRBJ1-1; D is undetermined. The CDR3 spans 12 residues. Looked up from germline, CDR1 is KGHDR and CDR2 is SFDVKD. Trimming left V 3 bases short and J 0 bases short, with 1 base between. For the CDR3, the DNA is TGTGCCACCAGTGATATGAACACTGAAGCTTTCTTT. Translating it yields CATSDMNTEAFF.

This clonotype came up a few times. The chain carries TRBV5-6 and TRBJ2-1, with D perhaps matching TRBD2 (6 bases). The germline V gene has CDR1 SGHDT and CDR2 YYEEEE. This CDR3 is 17 amino acids long. The germline V and J ends were trimmed by 1 base and 5 bases, with 19 bases remaining between them. The CDR3 coding sequence is TGTGCCAGCAGCTTGACCCTAATCAGGGAGGCACACAATGAGCAGTTCTTC. Amino acids: CASSLTLIREAHNEQFF.

This chain uses TRBV5-1 with TRBJ2-1; D is undetermined. The ends were cut back, 3 bases at V and 7 bases at J, with 14 bases in the middle. This CDR3 contains 14 residues. The germline V gene has CDR1 SGHRS and CDR2 YFSETQ. The CDR3 sequence: CASSSPEPLNEQFF. In DNA, the CDR3 is TGCGCCAGCAGCTCGCCGGAACCCTTAAATGAGCAGTTCTTC.

The chain carries TRBV25-1 and TRBJ2-5, with D maybe TRBD1 (5 bases). Germline V gives CDR1 MGHDK, CDR2 SYGVNS. The CDR3 is made up of 13 amino acids. Trimming shortened V by 2 bases and J by 2 bases, and 6 bases separated the two germline ends. The chain's CDR3 is CASSETGQETQYF. As DNA, the CDR3 is TGTGCCAGCAGTGAAACAGGACAAGAGACCCAGTACTTC.

A few counts support this clonotype. The rearrangement links TRBV30 to TRBJ2-2; D ambiguous. The CDR3 totals 11 residues. Germline V CDR1 and CDR2: GTSNPN, SVGIG (reference sequence). V was shortened by 4 bases and J by 7 bases, with 7 bases between the two germline ends. CDR3 sequence (DNA): TGTGCCTGGAAGGGTGGCGGGGAGCTGTTTTTT. Translating it yields CAWKGGGELFF.

Concerning this clonotype itself: The junction differs from germline at one of its ends, possibly a read error. This chain links TRBV4-1 with TRBJ2-2; unclear D gene. This CDR3 contains 13 residues. Germline values: CDR1 MGHRA, CDR2 YSYEKL. CDR3 bases: TGCGCCAGCAGCCACCTCGGGCCCGGCGAGCTGTTTTTT. As protein: CASSHLGPGELFF.

The chain is built from TRBV21-1 and TRBJ2-7; the listed D gene, TRBD1, was not tested against the DNA. TRBV21-1 is a known pseudogene. This CDR3 has 14 residues. The CDR3 sequence is CASSKAGTGWEQYF. For the CDR3, the DNA is TGTGCCAGCAGCAAAGCCGGGACAGGGTGGGAGCAGTACTTC.